Listed below are T cell receptor beta chains from one sample, sequenced in a study of CD8 T cells in ankylosing spondylitis. Using its own MiXCR run on the 5' RACE reads, TCRdb lists one record per CDR3 protein. In the table there are 450,000 to 550,000 distinct CDR3 sequences, about 5% of which are singletons. Sequenced input: blood, either unsorted or a sorted T cell fraction (not recorded which). Receptor source: a male donor with ankylosing spondylitis. Each CDR3 is given with its conserved first and last residue. The D gene is left open where the match is weak. Size is stated for part of the rows, as once, few or many counts, or as a class when the clone is expanded.

clone_size j_call v_call d_call cdr3_aa cdr3_nt
many TRBJ2-3 TRBV20-1 . CSACLSDTQYF TGCAGTGCCTGTCTGTCCGATACGCAGTATTTT
many TRBJ2-1 TRBV7-8 TRBD2 CASSSRMSGRYFNEQFF TGTGCCAGCAGCTCGCGTATGAGCGGGAGGTACTTCAATGAGCAGTTCTTC
many TRBJ2-1 TRBV4-3 . CASSQEQGYNEQFF TGCGCCAGCAGCCAAGAACAGGGCTACAATGAGCAGTTCTTC
many TRBJ2-7 TRBV7-8 . CASSLVRAGRLSYEQYF TGTGCCAGCAGCTTAGTACGGGCGGGACGACTCTCCTACGAGCAGTACTTC
. TRBJ2-5 TRBV6-2/TRBV6-3 . CASSPAGRTYQETQYF TGTGCCAGCAGTCCGGCAGGGCGGACTTACCAAGAGACCCAGTACTTC
many TRBJ2-2 TRBV5-4 . CASSFMGGFTGELFF TGTGCCAGCAGCTTCATGGGGGGCTTCACCGGGGAGCTGTTTTTT
few TRBJ1-1 TRBV29-1 TRBD1 CSVEDHGQGGNAEAFF TGCAGCGTTGAAGATCACGGGCAGGGGGGGAACGCTGAAGCTTTCTTT
. TRBJ1-6 TRBV16 . CASSTRQISYNSPLHF TGTGCCAGCAGCACACGACAGATCTCCTATAATTCACCCCTCCACTTT
many TRBJ2-7 TRBV12-3/TRBV12-4 . CASSPAMLFHEQYF TGTGCCAGCAGCCCCGCGATGCTATTCCACGAGCAGTACTTC
many TRBJ2-1 TRBV20-1 . CSAMTVHTHNEQFF TGCAGTGCCATGACAGTCCACACACACAATGAGCAGTTCTTC
many TRBJ1-5 TRBV7-2 . CASSLGGHQPQHF TGTGCCAGCAGCTTAGGGGGGCATCAGCCCCAGCATTTT
many TRBJ2-7 TRBV28 . CASTGTLFYEQYF TGTGCCAGCACGGGGACACTATTCTACGAGCAGTACTTC
many TRBJ1-2 TRBV7-2 TRBD1 CASSTDRGLYGYTF TGTGCCAGCAGTACAGACAGGGGGCTCTATGGCTACACCTTC
many TRBJ2-7 TRBV28 TRBD1 CASSSRTGSNYEQYF TGTGCCAGCAGTTCCCGGACAGGATCCAACTACGAGCAGTACTTC
many TRBJ1-5 TRBV18 . CASSPPGSRSRQPQHF TGTGCCAGCTCACCTCCAGGGTCCCGATCCAGGCAGCCCCAGCATTTT
many TRBJ2-3 TRBV5-1 . CASSSGIHRSTDTQYF TGCGCCAGCAGCTCCGGGATACATAGGAGCACAGATACGCAGTATTTT
many TRBJ2-7 TRBV10-3 . CAISSKVYEQYF TGTGCCATCAGCTCGAAAGTTTACGAGCAGTACTTC
many TRBJ2-7 TRBV3-1 TRBD2 CASNHLAGDNEQYF TGTGCCAGCAACCATCTAGCGGGAGATAACGAGCAGTACTTC
many TRBJ2-5 TRBV11-2 . CASSFNPGVQETQYF TGTGCCAGCAGCTTCAACCCGGGGGTCCAAGAGACCCAGTACTTC
many TRBJ2-5 TRBV20-1 . CSASGPSVRSGYF TGCAGTGCTAGTGGGCCTAGCGTCAGGTCGGGGTACTTC